This T cell receptor (beta chain) was recorded in a study of graft-versus-host responses after intestinal transplantation. Study information: Transplants given to recipients were multivisceral, liver-intestinal, or isolated intestinal.

Overall study findings and caveats: High graft-versus-host to host-versus-graft clonal ratios were found in allografts of patients who had graft-donor T cell macrochimerism. Detected in recipient marrow were GvH clones, some of which were first observed in ileum or blood.

Co-plated with 200,000 CFSE-labeled responder cells were 200,000 irradiated, violet-dye-labeled stimulator cells. Post-reaction, proliferating CD3+CD4+ and CD3+CD8+ responders (CFSE-low) were sorted. The repertoire was sequenced with immunoSEQ multiplex PCR; TCRdb's copy has only in-frame clones and lacks some. The sample records 6,800 or so clones, 25% to 40% being singletons. This clone was counted a few times. The same CDR3 arises from other DNA sequences in this sample as well. Germline-derived CDR1 and CDR2 are SGDLS and YYNGEE. Trimming took 3 bases from V and 0 from J; bases not matched to a gene: 7. The CDR3 covers 17 residues.

This chain joins TRBV9 and TRBJ2-2; 8 bases line up with TRBD2. The source was alloreactive CD8+ T cells from a mixed lymphocyte reaction culture, collected before transplantation. The sample's subset: CFSE-low proliferating T cells sorted from roughly six-day pre-transplant mixed lymphocyte reaction (GvH or HvG direction). This TCR derives from a human patient who was an organ donor for intestinal transplantation. The CDR3 loop reads CASSGPGGATNTGELFF. The CDR3 DNA reads as TGTGCCAGCAGCGGCCCGGGGGGGGCAACGAACACCGGGGAGCTGTTTTTT.